This TCR beta chain was identified in a study of T-cell reconstitution after alpha-beta-depleted transplantation in children. Notes on the study in general: T-cell counts and diversity at one year post-transplant came mainly from newly produced T cells.

This clonotype was seen at least ten times. The antigen remains undetermined. The CDR3 is made up of 12 amino acids. From germline, CDR1 is MNHEY and CDR2 SVGEGT. Trimming left V 2 bases short and J 9 bases short, with 10 bases between. The authors prepared the TCRbeta library with unique molecular identifiers. TCRdb used MiXCR to reprocess the PCR reads, holding one entry per CDR3 protein. The table includes about 300,000 distinct CDR3 sequences, over 7.5% detected once. This chain connects TRBV6-2 or TRBV6-3 to TRBJ1-2; maybe TRBD1 (5 bases). This receptor was obtained from a female patient aged 2-9 years who had a stem cell transplant for Fanconi anemia, so the T cells may come from the graft donor. The input for sequencing was peripheral blood, taken 360 days after TCRalphabeta/CD19-depleted stem cell transplant. The CDR3 DNA follows: TGTGCCAGCAGTTACGGACAAGACCGCTACACCTTC. Amino acid sequence: CASSYGQDRYTF.